One sample yielded the 14 T cell receptor beta chains listed below, sequenced in a study of graft-versus-host responses after intestinal transplantation (dated by TCRdb to the early 2020s). Library creation used the immunoSEQ multiplex PCR assay. TCRdb took this table from immuneACCESS and kept in-frame rearrangements with V and J called. Such tables lack part of the clones; where checked against another copy, unresolved V genes explain under half of the gap, and the rest is unexplained. The sample data list over 75,000 clones, and over 75% of these were observed just once. The ten largest clones take up around 8% of the sample. What these receptors recognize is not known. The time point label on this specimen signifies: cells obtained before transplantation from donor or recipient. The input for sequencing was unstimulated CD8+ T cells sorted from spleen or lymph node cells, taken before transplant. All receptors derive from a human donor who was the organ donor for an intestinal transplant.

The gene calls are TRBV6-7 and TRBJ2-7; D remains unclear. TRBV6-7 falls under the ORF class, with uncertain function. This CDR3 is 19 amino acids long. The ends were cut back, 0 bases at V and 0 bases at J, with 21 bases in the middle. The CDR3 loop is CASSYSTPPPSCGSYEQYF. The CDR3 DNA is TGTGCCAGCAGTTACTCGACCCCTCCCCCCAGTTGTGGCTCCTACGAGCAGTACTTC.

CDR3 protein: CASSPREGYDAQAGAYGYTF. The CDR3 bases are TGTGCCAGCAGCCCGCGGGAAGGGTACGATGCCCAGGCTGGGGCCTATGGCTACACCTTC. This chain joins TRBV9 and TRBJ1-2, with D possibly being TRBD1 (5 bases). V lost 4 bases and J 4 bases, leaving 32 bases between the germline ends. The CDR3 is made up of 20 amino acids. Germline CDR1 reads SGDLS; CDR2 reads YYNGEE.

The chain carries TRBV9 and TRBJ2-1; D is uncertain. This CDR3 region has 15 residues. V was clipped by 2 bases and J by 7 bases, with 16 bases between them. Per the germline V gene, CDR1 is SGDLS and CDR2 is YYNGEE. The CDR3 sequence is CASSVAPGPANEQFF. For the CDR3, the DNA is TGTGCCAGCAGCGTCGCCCCCGGTCCGGCAAATGAGCAGTTCTTC.

A few counts support this clone. The chain joins TRBV6-1 to TRBJ1-2; 7 nucleotides line up with TRBD1. CDR3 length equals 13 residues. Germline values: CDR1 MNHNS, CDR2 SASEGT. The J segment lost 6 bases and the V segment lost 6 bases, leaving 7 bases of the junction unmatched. CDR3 protein: CASRMRDSDGYTF. CDR3 sequence (DNA): TGTGCCAGCAGGATGAGGGACAGCGATGGCTACACCTTC.

The V and J genes are TRBV4-2 and TRBJ1-5, with a possible D match to TRBD1 (6 bases). The V gene's germline CDR1 is LGHNA and CDR2 YNFKEQ. V was cut by 1 base and J by 7 bases, with 14 bases left in between. CDR3 size: 15 residues. Written as DNA, the CDR3 is TGTGCCAGCAGCCAAGTTCTGGGGGGGGGCCAGCCCCAGCATTTT. This gives the protein CASSQVLGGGQPQHF.

A few counts support this clone. The gene calls are TRBV5-6 and TRBJ2-7, with 8 positions matching TRBD1. Trimming at V came to 4 bases and at J to 3 bases, leaving 6 bases not matched to a gene. Germline CDR1 SGHDT, CDR2 YYEEEE. The CDR3 contains 14 residues. The DNA for the CDR3 is TGTGCCAGCAGCATGACAGGGGCGTTCTACGAGCAGTACTTC. This sequence encodes CASSMTGAFYEQYF.

The gene calls are TRBV5-1 and TRBJ2-7; TRBD2 agrees at 9 bases. Losses at the gene ends were 2 bases for V and 2 bases for J; bases not matched to a gene: 2. The length of the CDR3 is 14 residues. Germline V gene sequence: CDR1 SGHRS, CDR2 YFSETQ. CDR3 residues: CASSFSSGTYEQYF. In nucleotides, the CDR3 is TGCGCCAGCAGCTTCTCTAGCGGGACCTACGAGCAGTACTTC.

V and J are TRBV6-1 and TRBJ2-3; D might be TRBD1 (5 bases). Trimming stripped 1 base from V and 5 bases from J, with 19 bases between. CDR1 is MNHNS and CDR2 is SASEGT in the germline V gene. The CDR3 has 17 residues. CDR3 nucleotides: TGTGCCAGCAGTGAAGGTTGGCTAGAGACACAGGTAGATACGCAGTATTTT. As protein: CASSEGWLETQVDTQYF.

The V call is TRBV4-2, the J call TRBJ2-7, with D possibly matching TRBD2 (5 bases). Deletions cut 7 bases from V and 3 bases from J, with 19 bases between. Germline CDR1 LGHNA, CDR2 YNFKEQ. The CDR3 length is 15 residues. The CDR3 is CASTRLLSGIYEQYF. The DNA of the CDR3 is TGTGCCAGCACCCGACTATTGTCGGGGATCTACGAGCAGTACTTC.

J is TRBJ2-7 and V is TRBV7-9; 8 nucleotides match TRBD1. This CDR3 has 15 residues. Germline-derived CDR1 and CDR2 are SEHNR and FQNEAQ (reference sequence). V gave up 0 bases and J gave up 4 bases; unmatched junction bases: 5. CDR3 sequence: CASSLARTGFYEQYF. The DNA for the CDR3 is TGTGCCAGCAGCTTAGCCAGGACAGGGTTTTACGAGCAGTACTTC.

The J gene is TRBJ2-7, the V gene TRBV4-1; D is possibly TRBD2 (6 bases). Trimming removed 5 bases at V and 2 bases at J, with 10 bases between. The CDR3 runs 13 residues. From germline, CDR1 is MGHRA and CDR2 YSYEKL. The CDR3 DNA reads as TGCGCCAGCAGCTCTGCGGGGACCTACGAGCAGTACTTC. Encoded protein: CASSSAGTYEQYF.

The V gene is TRBV27, the J gene TRBJ2-1, with TRBD2 identical over 9 bases. Losses at the gene ends were 6 bases for V and 4 bases for J; bases not matched to a gene: 7. The CDR3 spans 15 residues. The germline gives CDR1 MNHEY, CDR2 SMNVEV (reference sequence). The CDR3 here is CASSPVTSGYNEQFF. The CDR3 nucleotides read TGTGCCAGCAGCCCCGTGACTAGCGGATACAATGAGCAGTTCTTC.

This chain uses TRBV5-5 with TRBJ1-2; D is possibly TRBD1 (6 bases). V was cut by 1 base and J by 8 bases, with 15 bases left in between. This CDR3 comprises 14 residues. Germline V gene sequence: CDR1 SGHKS, CDR2 YYEKEE (reference sequence). For the CDR3, the DNA is TGTGCCAGCAGCTTGTGGGGGCAGGGACTAGGCTACACCTTC. Protein: CASSLWGQGLGYTF.

The V call is TRBV28, the J call TRBJ2-7, with D perhaps matching TRBD2 (7 bases). Per the germline V gene, CDR1 is MDHEN and CDR2 is SYDVKM. This CDR3 spans 14 amino acids. The ends were cut back, 2 bases at V and 6 bases at J, with 14 bases in the middle. The CDR3 here is CASSLPGGQGEQYF. The CDR3 DNA is TGTGCCAGCAGTTTACCGGGGGGCCAGGGCGAGCAGTACTTC.